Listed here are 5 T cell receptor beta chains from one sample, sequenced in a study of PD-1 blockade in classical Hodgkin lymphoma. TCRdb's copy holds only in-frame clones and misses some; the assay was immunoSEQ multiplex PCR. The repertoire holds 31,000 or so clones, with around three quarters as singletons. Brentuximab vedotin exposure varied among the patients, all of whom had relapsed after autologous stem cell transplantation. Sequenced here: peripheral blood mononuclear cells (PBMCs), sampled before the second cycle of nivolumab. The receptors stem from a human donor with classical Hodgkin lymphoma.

CDR3 coding DNA: TGTGCCAGCAGCCGACGAGCGGACAATCAGCCCCAGCATTTT. Amino acid sequence: CASSRRADNQPQHF. This chain links TRBV6-5 with TRBJ1-5; D is unclear. Trimming pared 6 bases from V and 3 bases from J, leaving 12 bases between. From germline, CDR1 is MNHEY and CDR2 SVGAGI. This CDR3 region has 14 residues.

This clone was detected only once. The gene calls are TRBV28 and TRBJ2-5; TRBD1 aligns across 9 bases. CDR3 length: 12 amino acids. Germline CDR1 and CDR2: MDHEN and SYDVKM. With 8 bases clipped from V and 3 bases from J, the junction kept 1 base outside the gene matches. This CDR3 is CASRQGEETQYF. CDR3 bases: TGTGCCAGCCGACAGGGGGAAGAGACCCAGTACTTC.

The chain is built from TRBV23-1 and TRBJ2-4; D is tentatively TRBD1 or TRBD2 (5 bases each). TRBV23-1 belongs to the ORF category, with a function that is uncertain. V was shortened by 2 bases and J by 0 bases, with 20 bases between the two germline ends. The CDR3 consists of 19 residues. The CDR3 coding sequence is TGCGCCAGCAGTCAAACCTCAGAGGGGAGACTGATAGCCAAAAACATTCAGTACTTC. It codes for CASSQTSEGRLIAKNIQYF.

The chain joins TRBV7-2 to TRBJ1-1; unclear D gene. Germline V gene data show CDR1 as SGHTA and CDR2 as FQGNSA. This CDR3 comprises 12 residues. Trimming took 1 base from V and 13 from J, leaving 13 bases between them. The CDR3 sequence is CASSLVRSERFF. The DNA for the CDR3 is TGTGCCAGCAGCTTAGTTCGGAGCGAACGTTTCTTT.

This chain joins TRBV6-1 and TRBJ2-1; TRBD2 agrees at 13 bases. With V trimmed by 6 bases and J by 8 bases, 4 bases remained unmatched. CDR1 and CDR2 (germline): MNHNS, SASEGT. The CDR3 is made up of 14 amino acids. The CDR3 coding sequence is TGTGCCAGCAGAACTAGCGGGGGGGGCGATGAGCAGTTCTTC. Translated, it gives CASRTSGGGDEQFF.